This TCR beta chain is from a study of graft-versus-host responses after intestinal transplantation (dated by TCRdb to about 2021). Context from the whole study: Multivisceral, liver-intestinal, or isolated intestinal transplants were received by the recipients. Every recipient was given anti-thymocyte globulin induction, followed by about three years of maintenance tacrolimus and steroids. After intestinal transplantation, graft-versus-host and host-versus-graft alloreactive T cell clones were followed in the graft, circulation and bone marrow using bulk TCR-beta CDR3 sequencing. Alloreactive clones were identified by sequencing pre-transplant mixed lymphocyte reaction products and comparing these products with unstimulated pre-transplant donor and recipient T cells. The cohort enrolled about 23 intestinal transplant recipients, one of whom was a retransplant, and 3 patients without pretransplant specimens were excluded. Samples from a few later patients were sequenced in-house on an Illumina MiSeq with MiXCR processing rather than by the commercial service. A peak of at least 4% donor T cells among recipient peripheral blood mononuclear cells was the definition used for donor T cell macrochimerism.

Paper-wide results and their limitations: GvH clones were detected in recipient bone marrow, and some appeared earlier in ileal mucosa or blood, consistent with an intestinal mucosal origin. The relatively low number and heterogeneity of intestinal transplant patients limited the conclusions. In the allografts of patients with donor T cell macrochimerism, GvH to HvG T cell clonal ratios were high. Early after transplant, declines in HvG clones were associated with peak levels of circulating GvH clones.

The method behind the library was the immunoSEQ multiplex PCR assay. For most patients, genomic DNA was isolated with the Qiagen DNeasy Blood and Tissue Kit and sent frozen to Adaptive Biotechnologies for TCR sequencing. High-throughput TCR-beta CDR3 sequencing of genomic DNA from most patients was performed by Adaptive Biotechnologies. The study's own analysis went as follows. TCR sequencing data were retrieved from Adaptive's ImmunoSEQ software for 15 to 20 patients, whereas a few other patients were processed with MiXCR and VDJtools. CD4 versus CD8 sorting errors were corrected by removing sequences found in both subsets at a frequency ratio below 5:1. Because the origin of CDR3 nucleotide sequences shared between donor and recipient could not be assigned, those sequences were removed. To count as alloreactive, a clone needed at least 2-fold expansion over unstimulated cells and a minimum CFSE-low frequency of 0.002% (template counts) or 0.001% (read counts). Mappable clones were those detected in sequenced pre-transplant spleen, lymph node, or MLR CFSE-low populations of the donor or recipient. Cumulative frequency of alloreactive clones was calculated as a percentage of all sequences weighted by copy number. TCRdb provides this immuneACCESS table in a form limited to in-frame rearrangements. Some clones are lacking; in checked studies, under half of them reflect an unresolved V gene, and why the rest are absent is not known. That table gives V, J and clone size, and the DNA gave D and trimming. This sample comprises some 100,000 clones, just under 95% of them detected only once. 1.1% of the sample belongs to the ten largest clones.

The time point label here, explained by the study, means: cells obtained before transplantation from donor or recipient. CD3+CD4+ and CD3+CD8+ populations were FACS-sorted from unstimulated pre-transplant donor and recipient cells taken from spleen or lymph nodes. As encoded in the germline V gene (reference sequence), CDR1 is LNHDA while CDR2 is SQIVND. V is trimmed back by 5 bases and J by 6 bases, and the junction contains 4 bases that no gene match accounts for. The CDR3 covers 13 residues, taking in both the cysteine and the phenylalanine. Only the CDR3 DNA stays, 39 bases, in frame from base 1. On this clone: The antigen this receptor binds is unknown. No base-level quality is on record; no much larger clone is a single base apart.

The input for sequencing was unstimulated CD8+ T cells sorted from spleen or lymph node cells, taken before transplant. The chain couples TRBV19 to TRBJ2-1, with TRBD2 matching 7 junction bases. The sequence was obtained from a human donor who was the organ donor for an intestinal transplant. The CDR3 is CASSPGTINEQFF. The DNA sequence reads TGTGCCAGTAGTCCAGGGACTATCAATGAGCAGTTCTTC.